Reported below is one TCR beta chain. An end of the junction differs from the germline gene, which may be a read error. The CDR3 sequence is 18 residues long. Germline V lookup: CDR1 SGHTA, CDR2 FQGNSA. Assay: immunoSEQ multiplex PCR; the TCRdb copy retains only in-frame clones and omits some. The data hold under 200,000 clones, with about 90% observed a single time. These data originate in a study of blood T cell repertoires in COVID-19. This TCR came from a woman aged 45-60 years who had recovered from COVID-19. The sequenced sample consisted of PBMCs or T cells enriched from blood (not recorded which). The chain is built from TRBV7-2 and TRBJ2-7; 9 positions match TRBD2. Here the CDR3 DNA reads TGTGCCAGCAGTTTAGGTAGCGGGAGAAGAAACCCCCCGTACGAGCAGTACTTC. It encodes CASSLGSGRRNPPYEQYF.